Presented here are 17 T cell receptor beta chains from one specimen sequenced in a study of blood T cells in healthy people across ages. Combining a sample-barcoded 5' primer with a J-beta primer mix, a second PCR ran for roughly 6 to 12 cycles. From the 5' RACE reads, TCRdb called clonotypes with MiXCR, one entry per CDR3 protein. The sample lists 700,000 or so distinct CDR3 sequences, approximately 40% seen once, with about 32% in the top ten. Sequencing was performed on blood. The receptors were gathered from a man at least 80 years old in good health.

The gene calls are TRBV28 and TRBJ2-3, with 9 bases identical to TRBD1. Germline V CDR1 and CDR2: MDHEN, SYDVKM. The CDR3 extends over 15 amino acids. With 3 bases clipped from V and 2 bases from J, the junction kept 3 bases outside the gene matches. The CDR3 loop reads CASSLGTGFTDTQYF. The DNA for the CDR3 is TGTGCCAGCAGTTTGGGGACAGGGTTCACAGATACGCAGTATTTT.

The V call is TRBV7-2, the J call TRBJ2-4; 7 nucleotides line up with TRBD2. CDR1 is SGHTA, CDR2 FQGNSA, per germline. J lost 4 bases, V lost 5 bases, and 8 bases had no gene match. The CDR3 is made up of 15 amino acids. CDR3 amino acids: CASSPGLAEKNIQYF. The CDR3 DNA reads as TGTGCCAGCAGCCCCGGGCTAGCGGAGAAAAACATTCAGTACTTC.

This clonotype was observed a few times. The genes are TRBV15 and TRBJ2-5; TRBD1 matches at 8 bases. This CDR3 region has 15 residues. V lost 3 bases, J lost 5 bases, and 8 bases stayed unmatched. CDR1 LNHNV and CDR2 YYDKDF come from the germline V gene (reference sequence). This chain's CDR3 is CATSSRTGRQETQYF. In DNA, the CDR3 is TGTGCCACCAGCAGCCGGACAGGGAGGCAGGAGACCCAGTACTTC.

V gene TRBV12-3 or TRBV12-4 combines with J gene TRBJ1-2; D is undetermined. V lost 6 bases, J lost 8 bases, and 19 bases lay in between. The CDR3 is 14 residues long. The CDR3 spells CASRSVSSLGGYTF. CDR3 nucleotide sequence: TGTGCCAGCAGGTCCGTCTCCTCTCTTGGGGGCTACACCTTC.

This clonotype was detected only a few times. This chain links TRBV3-1 with TRBJ2-5; D gene unclear. Trimming took off 0 bases at V and 13 bases at J, with 21 bases between the two ends. Germline values: CDR1 LGHDT, CDR2 YNNKEL (reference sequence). The length of the CDR3 is 15 residues. CDR3 amino acids: CASSQDHATSYERYF. DNA for the CDR3: TGTGCCAGCAGCCAAGATCACGCTACTTCCTACGAGCGGTACTTC.

The rearrangement joins TRBV11-2 to TRBJ2-5; D gene unclear. V was clipped by 0 bases and J by 5 bases, with 10 bases between them. CDR1 is SGHAT, CDR2 FQNNGV, per germline. The CDR3 covers 14 residues. The CDR3 protein is CASSLERMIETQYF. Written as DNA, the CDR3 is TGTGCCAGCAGCTTAGAGAGGATGATTGAGACCCAGTACTTC. The whole variable domain, filled in from reference TRBV11-2 and TRBJ2-5, reads EAGVAQSPRYKIIEKRQSVAFWCNPISGHATLYWYQQILGQGPKLLIQFQNNGVVDDSQLPKDRFSAERLKGVDSTLKIQPAKLEDSAVYLCASSLERMIETQYFGPGTRLLVL.

This chain joins TRBV12-3 or TRBV12-4 and TRBJ2-7; 8 nucleotides align to TRBD1. Unmatched junction bases numbered 6, after V lost 5 bases and J lost 6 bases. The CDR3 is made up of 13 amino acids. The CDR3 nucleotides read TGTGCCAGCAGTGTGACAGGGGCCTGCGAGCAGTACTTC. Translating gives CASSVTGACEQYF.

This clonotype showed up just a few times. CDR3 loop: CATSSNRGPPYEQYF. CDR3 bases: TGTGCCACCAGCAGTAACAGGGGCCCCCCCTACGAGCAGTACTTC. The chain employs TRBV15 and TRBJ2-7, with 7 bases lining up with TRBD1. The V gene's germline CDR1 is LNHNV and CDR2 YYDKDF (reference sequence). V dropped 3 bases and J dropped 2; count of bases not matched to a gene: 7. CDR3 length: 15 residues.

This chain joins TRBV20-1 and TRBJ2-1, with a tentative D call TRBD2 (5 bases). Judging by the DNA end, TRBJ2-7 fits better; the J call may be wrong. The CDR3 covers 15 residues. The germline V gene has CDR1 DFQATT and CDR2 SNEGSKA (reference sequence). CDR3 coding DNA: TGCAGTGCTAGGGAGCGGAGCAACTCCTACAATGAGCAGTACTTC. Its translation is CSARERSNSYNEQYF.

The CDR3 spells CASSLLYPGTGSADTQYF. DNA for the CDR3: TGCGCCAGCAGCTTGCTGTACCCCGGGACAGGGTCCGCAGATACGCAGTATTTT. V usage is TRBV5-1 and J usage is TRBJ2-3; 9 nucleotides match TRBD1. Unmatched junction bases numbered 13, after V lost 1 base and J lost 4 bases. CDR1 is SGHRS, CDR2 YFSETQ, per germline. This CDR3 region has 18 residues.

This clonotype showed up just a few times. The rearrangement joins TRBV5-1 to TRBJ2-5; D is ambiguous. CDR3 length equals 12 residues. Trimming removed 5 bases from V and 2 bases from J, with 7 bases in between. Looked up from germline, CDR1 is SGHRS and CDR2 is YFSETQ. CDR3 nucleotides: TGCGCCAGCAGAAACCCACAAGAGACCCAGTACTTC. Protein: CASRNPQETQYF.

The rearrangement uses TRBV20-1 and TRBJ2-7, with D possibly being TRBD1 (5 bases). Germline V gene data show CDR1 as DFQATT and CDR2 as SNEGSKA (reference sequence). V gave up 3 bases and J gave up 2 bases, with 14 bases separating them. The CDR3 is made up of 14 amino acids. As DNA, the CDR3 is TGCAGTGCTAGGCAGGGCGTAGGCCCCTACGAGCAGTACTTC. It yields the protein CSARQGVGPYEQYF.

This clonotype was seen a handful of times. The chain employs TRBV28 and TRBJ1-4; D is unresolved. The CDR3 has 15 residues. The germline V and J ends were trimmed by 7 bases and 4 bases, with 16 bases remaining between them. Germline CDR1 MDHEN, CDR2 SYDVKM. CDR3 residues: CASTPIASGNEKLFF. CDR3 DNA: TGTGCCAGCACCCCCATCGCGTCGGGTAATGAAAAACTGTTTTTT.

This clonotype was detected a few times. The CDR3 nucleotides are TGTGCCAGCAACTGGACTTACAGGGGAGAGTGCACAGATACGCAGTATTTT. This gives the protein CASNWTYRGECTDTQYF. The rearrangement uses TRBV6-4 and TRBJ2-3; 7 nucleotides align to TRBD1. From germline, CDR1 is MRHNA and CDR2 SNTAGT. CDR3 length: 17 residues. Trimming removed 7 bases from V and 1 base from J; junction bases left unmatched: 14.

This rearrangement joins TRBV12-3 or TRBV12-4 to TRBJ2-7, with a tentative D call TRBD1 (5 bases). This CDR3 region has 14 residues. V gave up 3 bases and J gave up 0 bases, with 9 bases separating them. The CDR3 nucleotides read TGTGCCAGCAGTTTCGGACAACACTCCTACGAGCAGTACTTC. Translating gives CASSFGQHSYEQYF.

The table lists this clonotype with a few counts. This chain uses TRBV6-5 with TRBJ1-5; TRBD1 aligns across 8 bases. CDR3 size: 14 residues. Germline trimming cut 6 bases from V and 5 bases from J; bases unmatched to any gene: 6. Germline V gene sequence: CDR1 MNHEY, CDR2 SVGAGI. The CDR3 here is CASRSGTGHQPQHF. For the CDR3, the DNA is TGTGCCAGCAGGTCCGGGACAGGCCATCAGCCCCAGCATTTT.

The V gene is TRBV6-6, the J gene TRBJ2-5, with 10 bases identical to TRBD1. The CDR3 extends over 15 amino acids. In germline, CDR1 is MNHNY, CDR2 SVGAGI (reference sequence). Trimming removed 5 bases from V and 4 bases from J; junction bases left unmatched: 7. DNA of the CDR3: TGTGCCAGCAGTGAGCCGGGACAGGGGAGAGAGACCCAGTACTTC. Translating gives CASSEPGQGRETQYF.